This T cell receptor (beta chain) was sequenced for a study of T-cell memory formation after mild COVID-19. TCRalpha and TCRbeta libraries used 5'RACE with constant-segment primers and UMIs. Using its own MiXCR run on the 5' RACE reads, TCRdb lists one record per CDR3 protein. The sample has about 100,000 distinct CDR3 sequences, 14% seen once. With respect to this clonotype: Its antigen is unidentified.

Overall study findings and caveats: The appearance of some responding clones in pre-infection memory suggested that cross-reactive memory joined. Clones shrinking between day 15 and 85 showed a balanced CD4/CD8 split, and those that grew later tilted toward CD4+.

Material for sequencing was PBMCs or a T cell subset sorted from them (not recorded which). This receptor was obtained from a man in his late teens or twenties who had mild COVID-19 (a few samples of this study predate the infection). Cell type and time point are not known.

In DNA form, the CDR3 reads TGTGCCAGCAGCTACCCCGGGACCGGTGGGAAACTGTTTTTT. It is translated as CASSYPGTGGKLFF. The chain is built from TRBV7-2 and TRBJ1-4, with D perhaps TRBD1 (5 bases). The CDR3 is 14 amino acids. Trimming took 4 bases from V and 11 from J, leaving 17 bases between them. Germline V gene sequence: CDR1 SGHTA, CDR2 FQGNSA.